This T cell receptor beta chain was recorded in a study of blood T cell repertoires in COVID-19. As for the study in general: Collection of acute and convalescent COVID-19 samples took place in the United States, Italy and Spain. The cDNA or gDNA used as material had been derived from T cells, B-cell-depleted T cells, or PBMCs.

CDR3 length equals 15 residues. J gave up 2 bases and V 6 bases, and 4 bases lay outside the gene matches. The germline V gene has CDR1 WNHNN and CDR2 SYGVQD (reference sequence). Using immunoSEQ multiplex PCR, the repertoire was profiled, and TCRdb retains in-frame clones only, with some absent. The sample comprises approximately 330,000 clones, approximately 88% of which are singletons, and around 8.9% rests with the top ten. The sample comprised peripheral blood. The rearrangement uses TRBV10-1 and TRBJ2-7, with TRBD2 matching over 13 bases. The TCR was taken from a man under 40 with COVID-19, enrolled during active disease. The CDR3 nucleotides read TGCGCCAGCAGAACCGGACTAGCGGGGGCCTACGAGCAGTACTTC. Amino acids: CASRTGLAGAYEQYF.